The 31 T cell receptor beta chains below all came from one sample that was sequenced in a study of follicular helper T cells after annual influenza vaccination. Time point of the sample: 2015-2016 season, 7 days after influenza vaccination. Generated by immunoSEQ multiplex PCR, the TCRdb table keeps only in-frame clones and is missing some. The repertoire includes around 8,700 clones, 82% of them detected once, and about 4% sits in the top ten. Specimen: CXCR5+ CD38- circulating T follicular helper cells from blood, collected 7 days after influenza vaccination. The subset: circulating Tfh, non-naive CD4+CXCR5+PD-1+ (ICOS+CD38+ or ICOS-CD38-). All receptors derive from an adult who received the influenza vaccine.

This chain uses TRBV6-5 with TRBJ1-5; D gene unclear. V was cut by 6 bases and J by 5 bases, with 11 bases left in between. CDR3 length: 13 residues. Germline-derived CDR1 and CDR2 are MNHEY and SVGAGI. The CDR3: CASRPSLDQPQHF. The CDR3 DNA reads TGTGCCAGCAGGCCCTCATTGGATCAGCCCCAGCATTTT.

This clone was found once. CDR3 residues: CASSPQSGTVLSSQETQYF. CDR3 DNA sequence: TGTGCCAGCAGCCCTCAATCCGGGACGGTTCTTTCTTCCCAAGAGACCCAGTACTTC. The chain carries TRBV14 and TRBJ2-5; tentatively, D is TRBD1 or TRBD2 (5 bases each). Germline CDR1 is SGHDN and CDR2 is FVKESK. Trimming cost V 4 bases and J 1 base, with 25 bases left between them. CDR3 length: 19 residues.

CDR3 bases: TGTGCCAGTAGTAGGACGGAGAACTATGGCTACACCTTC. This codes for CASSRTENYGYTF. This chain joins TRBV19 and TRBJ1-2; unclear D gene. The CDR3 has 13 residues. V was clipped by 4 bases and J by 2 bases, with 8 bases between them. The germline CDR1 and CDR2 sequences are LNHDA and SQIVND (reference sequence).

The CDR3 region has the DNA TGTGCCAGCACCCCCGTGGGCTCCTTGGGGTCCTACGAGCAGTACTTC. This encodes CASTPVGSLGSYEQYF. The genes are TRBV7-2 and TRBJ2-7, with unresolved D. Trimming took 7 bases from V and 1 from J, leaving 20 bases between them. Germline V gives CDR1 SGHTA, CDR2 FQGNSA. CDR3 length: 16 residues.

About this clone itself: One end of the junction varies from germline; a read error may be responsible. The CDR3 DNA sequence: TGCGCCAGCATGCGCGGGGGAAGCACAGATGCGCAGTATTTT. This encodes CASMRGGSTDAQYF. The chain joins TRBV5-1 to TRBJ2-3; 7 positions match TRBD2. The CDR3 is 14 amino acids. Germline assignment: CDR1 SGHRS and CDR2 YFSETQ.

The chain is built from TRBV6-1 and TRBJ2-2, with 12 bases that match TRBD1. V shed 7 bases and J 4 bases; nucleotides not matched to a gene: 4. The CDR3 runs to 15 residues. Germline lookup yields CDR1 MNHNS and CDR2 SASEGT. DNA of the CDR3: TGTGCCAGCAAATCGGGACAGGGGGCCACCGGGGAGCTGTTTTTT. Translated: CASKSGQGATGELFF.

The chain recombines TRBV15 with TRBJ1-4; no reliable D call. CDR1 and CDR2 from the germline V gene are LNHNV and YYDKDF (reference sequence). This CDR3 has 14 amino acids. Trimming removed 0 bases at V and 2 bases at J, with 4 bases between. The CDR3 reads CATSRDSTNEKLFF. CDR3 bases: TGTGCCACCAGCAGAGATTCTACTAATGAAAAACTGTTTTTT.

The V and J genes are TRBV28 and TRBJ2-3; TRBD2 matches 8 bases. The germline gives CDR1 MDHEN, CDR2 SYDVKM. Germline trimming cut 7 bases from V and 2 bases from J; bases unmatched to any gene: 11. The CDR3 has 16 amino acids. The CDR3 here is CASTGFGAGDTDTQYF. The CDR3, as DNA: TGTGCCAGCACAGGATTTGGAGCGGGGGACACAGATACGCAGTATTTT.

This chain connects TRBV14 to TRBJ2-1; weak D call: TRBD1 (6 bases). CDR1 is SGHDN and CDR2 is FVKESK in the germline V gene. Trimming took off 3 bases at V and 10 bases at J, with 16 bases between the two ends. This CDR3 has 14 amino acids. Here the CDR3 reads CASSQDNRVGEQFF. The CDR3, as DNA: TGTGCCAGCAGCCAGGATAACAGGGTAGGCGAGCAGTTCTTC.

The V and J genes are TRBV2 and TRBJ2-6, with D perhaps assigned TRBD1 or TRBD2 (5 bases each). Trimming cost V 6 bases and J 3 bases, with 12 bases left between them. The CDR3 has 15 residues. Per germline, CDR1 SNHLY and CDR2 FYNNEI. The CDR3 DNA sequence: TGTGCCAGCAGCGGGACGTCCCGTGGGGCCAACGTCCTGACTTTC. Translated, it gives CASSGTSRGANVLTF.

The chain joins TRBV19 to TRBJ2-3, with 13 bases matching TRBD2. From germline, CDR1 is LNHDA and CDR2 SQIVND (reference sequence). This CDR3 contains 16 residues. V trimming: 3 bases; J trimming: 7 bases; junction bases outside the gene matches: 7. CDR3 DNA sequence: TGTGCCAGTAGTATCACTAGCGGGGGGGCCGGTAATACGCAGTATTTT. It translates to CASSITSGGAGNTQYF.

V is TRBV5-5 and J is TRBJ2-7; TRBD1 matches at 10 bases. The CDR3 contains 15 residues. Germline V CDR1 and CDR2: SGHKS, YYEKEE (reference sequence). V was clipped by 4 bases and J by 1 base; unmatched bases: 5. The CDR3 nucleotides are TGTGCCAGCAGCAGGACAGGGGGAGTATCCTACGAGCAGTACTTC. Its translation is CASSRTGGVSYEQYF.

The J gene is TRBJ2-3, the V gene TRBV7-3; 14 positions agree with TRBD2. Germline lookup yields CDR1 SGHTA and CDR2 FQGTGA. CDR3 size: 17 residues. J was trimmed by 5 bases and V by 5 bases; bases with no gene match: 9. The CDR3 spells CASSTRGLAGAGDTQYF. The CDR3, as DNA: TGTGCCAGCAGCACCAGGGGACTAGCGGGGGCCGGAGATACGCAGTATTTT.

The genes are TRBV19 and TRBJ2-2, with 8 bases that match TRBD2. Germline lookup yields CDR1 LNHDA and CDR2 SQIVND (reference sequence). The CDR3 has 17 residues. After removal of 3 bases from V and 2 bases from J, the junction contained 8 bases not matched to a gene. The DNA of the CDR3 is TGTGCCAGTAGTATTAAGGCGGGGGGCGGTAACACCGGGGAGCTGTTTTTT. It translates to CASSIKAGGGNTGELFF.

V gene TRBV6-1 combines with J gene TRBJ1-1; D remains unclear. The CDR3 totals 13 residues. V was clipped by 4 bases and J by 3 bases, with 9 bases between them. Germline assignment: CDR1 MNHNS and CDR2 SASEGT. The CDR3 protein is CASSAVIYTEAFF. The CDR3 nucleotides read TGTGCCAGCAGTGCAGTAATCTACACTGAAGCTTTCTTT.

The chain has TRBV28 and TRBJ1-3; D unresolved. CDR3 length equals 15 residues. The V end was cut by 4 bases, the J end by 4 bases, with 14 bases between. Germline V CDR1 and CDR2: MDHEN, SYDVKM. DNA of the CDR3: TGTGCCAGCAGTTCAAGACCGCATGTAGGAAACACCATATATTTT. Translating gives CASSSRPHVGNTIYF. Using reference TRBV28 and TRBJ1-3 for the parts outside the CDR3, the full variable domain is DVKVTQSSRYLVKRTGEKVFLECVQDMDHENMFWYRQDPGLGLRLIYFSYDVKMKEKGDIPEGYSVSREKKERFSLILESASTNQTSMYLCASSSRPHVGNTIYFGEGSWLTVV.

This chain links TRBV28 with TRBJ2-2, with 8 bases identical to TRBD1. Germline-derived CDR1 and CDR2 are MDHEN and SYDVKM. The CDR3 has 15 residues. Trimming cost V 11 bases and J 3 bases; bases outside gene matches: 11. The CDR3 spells CASTHGDRYTGELFF. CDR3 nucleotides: TGTGCCTCAACTCACGGGGACAGGTACACCGGGGAGCTGTTTTTT.

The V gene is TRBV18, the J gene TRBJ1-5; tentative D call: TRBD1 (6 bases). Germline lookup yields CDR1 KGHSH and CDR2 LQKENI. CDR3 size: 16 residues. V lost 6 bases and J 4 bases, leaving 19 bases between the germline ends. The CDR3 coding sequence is TGTGCCAGCTCCAGCACTCAGGGGCTAACAAATCAGCCCCAGCATTTT. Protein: CASSSTQGLTNQPQHF.

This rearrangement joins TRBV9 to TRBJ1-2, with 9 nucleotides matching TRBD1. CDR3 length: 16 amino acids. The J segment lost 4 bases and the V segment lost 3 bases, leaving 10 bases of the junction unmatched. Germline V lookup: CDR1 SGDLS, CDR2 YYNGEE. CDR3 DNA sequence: TGTGCCAGCAGCGCCCGCGGGACAGGGTATGTCTATGGCTACACCTTC. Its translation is CASSARGTGYVYGYTF.

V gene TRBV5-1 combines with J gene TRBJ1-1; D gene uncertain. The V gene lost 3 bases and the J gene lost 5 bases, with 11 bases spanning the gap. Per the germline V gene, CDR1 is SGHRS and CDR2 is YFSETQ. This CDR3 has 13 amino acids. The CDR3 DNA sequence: TGCGCCAGCAGCTATGGATCGGGGACTGAAGCTTTCTTT. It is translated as CASSYGSGTEAFF.

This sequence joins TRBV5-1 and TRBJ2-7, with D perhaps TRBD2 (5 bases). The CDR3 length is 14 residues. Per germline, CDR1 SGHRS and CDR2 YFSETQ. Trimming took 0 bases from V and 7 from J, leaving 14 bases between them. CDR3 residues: CASSLDGVAREQYF. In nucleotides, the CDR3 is TGCGCCAGCAGCTTGGATGGGGTAGCGCGTGAGCAGTACTTC.

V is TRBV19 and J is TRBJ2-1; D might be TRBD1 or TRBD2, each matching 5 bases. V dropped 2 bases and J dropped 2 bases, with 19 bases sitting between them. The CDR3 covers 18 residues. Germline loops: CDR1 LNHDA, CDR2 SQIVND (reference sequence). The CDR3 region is CASSIMFEGTHPYNEQFF. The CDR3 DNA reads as TGTGCCAGTAGTATAATGTTTGAGGGGACCCACCCCTACAATGAGCAGTTCTTC.

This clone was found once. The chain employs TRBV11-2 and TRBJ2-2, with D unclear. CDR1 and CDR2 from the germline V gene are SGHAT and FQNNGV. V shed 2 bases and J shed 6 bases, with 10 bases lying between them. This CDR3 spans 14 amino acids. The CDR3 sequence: CASSLSSLAGELFF. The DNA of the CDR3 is TGTGCCAGCAGCTTATCATCCCTAGCCGGGGAGCTGTTTTTT.

The CDR3 is CAWSVGSNQPQHF. CDR3 in DNA: TGTGCCTGGAGTGTAGGGAGCAATCAGCCCCAGCATTTT. The rearrangement joins TRBV30 to TRBJ1-5; D is undetermined. This CDR3 has 13 residues. V lost 0 bases and J lost 1, with 4 bases in between. Germline assignment: CDR1 GTSNPN and CDR2 SVGIG (reference sequence).

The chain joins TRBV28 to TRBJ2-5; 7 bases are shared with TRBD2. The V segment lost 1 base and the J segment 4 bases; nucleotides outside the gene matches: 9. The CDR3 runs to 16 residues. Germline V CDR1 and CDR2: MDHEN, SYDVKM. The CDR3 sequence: CASSLYGGDALETQYF. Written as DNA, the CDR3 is TGTGCCAGCAGTTTATATGGGGGGGACGCCTTAGAGACCCAGTACTTC.

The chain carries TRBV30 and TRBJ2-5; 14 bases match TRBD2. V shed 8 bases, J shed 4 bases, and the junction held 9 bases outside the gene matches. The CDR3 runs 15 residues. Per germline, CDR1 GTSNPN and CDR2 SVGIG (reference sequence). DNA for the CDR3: TGTGCCCGATCTTCCGGACTAGCGGGGGGAGAGACCCAGTACTTC. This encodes CARSSGLAGGETQYF.

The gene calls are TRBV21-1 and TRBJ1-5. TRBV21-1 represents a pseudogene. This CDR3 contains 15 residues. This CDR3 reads CASSHQGVLLQPQHF. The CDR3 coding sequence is TGTGCCAGCAGCCACCAGGGAGTTCTACTCCAGCCCCAGCATTTT.

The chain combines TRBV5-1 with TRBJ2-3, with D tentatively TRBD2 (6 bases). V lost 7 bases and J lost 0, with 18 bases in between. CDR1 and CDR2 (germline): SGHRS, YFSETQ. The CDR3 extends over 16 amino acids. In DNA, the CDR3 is TGCGCCAGCGGTAGCGGAATACCATCTAGCACAGATACGCAGTATTTT. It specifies CASGSGIPSSTDTQYF.

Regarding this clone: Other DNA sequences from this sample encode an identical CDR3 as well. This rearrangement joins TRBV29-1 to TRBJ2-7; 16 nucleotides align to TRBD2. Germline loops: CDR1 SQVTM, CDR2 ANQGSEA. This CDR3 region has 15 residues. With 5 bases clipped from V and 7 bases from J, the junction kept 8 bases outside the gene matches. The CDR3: CSVPGTSGGGWEQYF. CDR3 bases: TGCAGCGTTCCCGGGACTAGCGGGGGGGGTTGGGAGCAGTACTTC.

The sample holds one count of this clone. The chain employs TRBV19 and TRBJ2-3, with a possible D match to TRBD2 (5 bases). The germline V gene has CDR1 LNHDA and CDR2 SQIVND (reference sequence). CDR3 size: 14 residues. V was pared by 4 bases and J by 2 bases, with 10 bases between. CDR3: CASSTGVNTDTQYF. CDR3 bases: TGTGCCAGTAGTACCGGGGTGAACACAGATACGCAGTATTTT.

The CDR3 DNA reads as TGTGCCAGCAGTTATCTACAGGGGCAGGGTAATTCACCCCTCCACTTT. Its translation: CASSYLQGQGNSPLHF. The rearrangement uses TRBV28 and TRBJ1-6; 7 nucleotides agree with TRBD1. Looked up from germline, CDR1 is MDHEN and CDR2 is SYDVKM. Losses at the gene ends were 4 bases for V and 6 bases for J; bases not matched to a gene: 9. There are 16 residues in the CDR3. The full variable domain, rest sourced from reference TRBV28 and TRBJ1-6, is DVKVTQSSRYLVKRTGEKVFLECVQDMDHENMFWYRQDPGLGLRLIYFSYDVKMKEKGDIPEGYSVSREKKERFSLILESASTNQTSMYLCASSYLQGQGNSPLHFGNGTRLTVT.